This T cell receptor (beta chain) was identified during a study of CD8 T cells in ankylosing spondylitis. Findings and limits, study-wide: Ankylosing spondylitis blood appeared to carry a characteristic TCR beta motif of several highly homologous variants. Disease-linked clones displayed a CD8+ phenotype and appeared relatively rarely in peripheral blood. In ankylosing spondylitis patients, matched synovial fluid reportedly showed significant enrichment of disease-linked clones.

Germline values: CDR1 MGHRA, CDR2 YSYEKL. This CDR3 has 15 amino acids. V lost 3 bases and J lost 5; bases outside the gene matches: 5. Points on this clonotype: What it binds is not known.

A quantitative 5'-RACE method, one with molecular barcodes, was used to make TCR beta libraries. TCRdb ran MiXCR on the 5' RACE reads and lists one entry per CDR3 protein. The data show nearly 250,000 distinct CDR3 sequences, with 30% to 40% seen just once and around 4.4% held by the top ten. The clonotype was recovered from a male donor with ankylosing spondylitis or in good health (not recorded which). The V call is TRBV4-1, the J call TRBJ2-1; 9 bases match TRBD1. The material sequenced was blood, either unsorted or a sorted T cell fraction (not recorded which). CDR3 sequence (DNA): TGCGCCAGCAGCCAGAGGGACAGGGACGACAATGAGCAGTTCTTC. Translated, it gives CASSQRDRDDNEQFF.